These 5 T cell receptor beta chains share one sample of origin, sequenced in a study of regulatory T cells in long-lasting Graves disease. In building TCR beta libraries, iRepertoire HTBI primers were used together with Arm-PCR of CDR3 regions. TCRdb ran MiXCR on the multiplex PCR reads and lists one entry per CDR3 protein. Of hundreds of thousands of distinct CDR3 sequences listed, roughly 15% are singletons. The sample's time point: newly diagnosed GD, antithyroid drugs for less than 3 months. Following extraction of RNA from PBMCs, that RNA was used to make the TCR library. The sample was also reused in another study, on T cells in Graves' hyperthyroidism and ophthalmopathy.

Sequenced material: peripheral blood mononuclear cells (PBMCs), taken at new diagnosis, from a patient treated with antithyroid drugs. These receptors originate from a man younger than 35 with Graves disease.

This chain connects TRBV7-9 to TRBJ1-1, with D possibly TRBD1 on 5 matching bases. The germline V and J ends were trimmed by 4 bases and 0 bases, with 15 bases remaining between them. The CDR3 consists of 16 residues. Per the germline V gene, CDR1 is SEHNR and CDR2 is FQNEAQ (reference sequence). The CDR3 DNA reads TGTGCCAGCAGCTCTAGACAGACACTAGTGAACACTGAAGCTTTCTTT. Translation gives CASSSRQTLVNTEAFF.

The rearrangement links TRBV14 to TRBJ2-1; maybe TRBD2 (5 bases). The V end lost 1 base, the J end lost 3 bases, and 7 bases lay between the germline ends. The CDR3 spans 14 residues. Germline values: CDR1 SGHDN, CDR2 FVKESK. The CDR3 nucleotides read TGTGCCAGCAGCCAAGTGGGAGACTACAATGAGCAGTTCTTC. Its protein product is CASSQVGDYNEQFF.

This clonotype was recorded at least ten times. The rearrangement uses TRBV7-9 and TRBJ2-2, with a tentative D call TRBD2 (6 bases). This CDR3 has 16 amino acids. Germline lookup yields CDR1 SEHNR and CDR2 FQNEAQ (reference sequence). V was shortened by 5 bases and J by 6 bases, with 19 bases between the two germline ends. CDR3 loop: CASSPVGGIVPGELFF. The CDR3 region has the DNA TGTGCCAGCAGCCCCGTGGGGGGAATCGTACCCGGGGAGCTGTTTTTT.

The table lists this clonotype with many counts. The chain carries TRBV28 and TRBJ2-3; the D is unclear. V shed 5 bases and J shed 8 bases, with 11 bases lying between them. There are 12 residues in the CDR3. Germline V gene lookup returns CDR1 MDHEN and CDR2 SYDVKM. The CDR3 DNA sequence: TGTGCCAGCAGTCGACCTTTAGTTACGCAGTATTTT. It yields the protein CASSRPLVTQYF.

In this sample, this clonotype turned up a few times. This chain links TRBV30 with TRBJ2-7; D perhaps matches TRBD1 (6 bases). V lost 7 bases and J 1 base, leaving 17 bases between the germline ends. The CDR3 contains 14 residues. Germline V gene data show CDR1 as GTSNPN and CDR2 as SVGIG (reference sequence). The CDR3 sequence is CALEPQGWSYEQYF. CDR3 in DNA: TGTGCCTTGGAACCTCAGGGGTGGTCCTACGAGCAGTACTTC.